The 24 T cell receptor beta chains below all came from one sample that was sequenced in a study of CD8 T cells in ankylosing spondylitis. TCRdb independently ran MiXCR on the 5' RACE reads; one entry per CDR3 protein. The sample holds 190,000 or so distinct CDR3 sequences, roughly 13% seen once. Sequenced: blood, either unsorted or a sorted T cell fraction (not recorded which). These receptors originate from a male donor with ankylosing spondylitis or in good health (not recorded which).

The genes are TRBV21-1 and TRBJ2-1; the table assigns TRBD2, which was not confirmed against the DNA. TRBV21-1 is flagged as a pseudogene. This CDR3 has 16 residues. The CDR3 here is CASSTLAGHSYNEQFF. CDR3 bases: TGTGCCAGCAGCACCCTAGCGGGCCACTCCTACAATGAGCAGTTCTTC.

This clonotype has more than one count but fewer than ten. This CDR3 reads CASSSNGAYQETQYF. The CDR3 DNA reads TGTGCCAGCAGCTCGAACGGGGCCTACCAAGAGACCCAGTACTTC. The chain combines TRBV7-9 with TRBJ2-5; either TRBD1 or TRBD2 may fit D (5 bases each). The CDR3 loop spans 15 amino acids. V was cut by 4 bases and J by 0 bases, with 12 bases left in between. Germline CDR1 reads SEHNR; CDR2 reads FQNEAQ (reference sequence).

This clonotype was found a few times. The rearrangement uses TRBV7-9 and TRBJ2-5; 9 nucleotides agree with TRBD2. This CDR3 spans 11 amino acids. Germline loops: CDR1 SEHNR, CDR2 FQNEAQ (reference sequence). The CDR3 bases are TGTGCTAGCGGGGGTGGGGAGACCCAGTACTTC. It is translated as CASGGGETQYF.

The sample holds a few counts of this clonotype. V is TRBV27 and J is TRBJ2-7; maybe TRBD2 (5 bases). In germline, CDR1 is MNHEY, CDR2 SMNVEV (reference sequence). With 8 bases removed from V and 0 bases from J, the gap between germline ends came to 11 bases. The CDR3 is made up of 13 amino acids. The CDR3 bases are TGTGCCAGCCGACTGGGGAGCTCCTACGAGCAGTACTTC. Its protein product is CASRLGSSYEQYF.

The V and J genes are TRBV7-9 and TRBJ2-5, with D unclear. This CDR3 is built from 12 residues. V was pared by 4 bases and J by 5 bases, with 8 bases between. Germline CDR1 is SEHNR and CDR2 is FQNEAQ (reference sequence). CDR3 DNA: TGTGCCAGCAGCTCAGCCTGGGAGACCCAGTACTTC. Amino acids: CASSSAWETQYF.

Ten or more counts support this clonotype. CDR3 nucleotides: TGTGCCAGCTCCCAAGGGCCTCTGGGTGAGCAGTTCTTC. This sequence encodes CASSQGPLGEQFF. The rearrangement links TRBV12-3 or TRBV12-4 to TRBJ2-1; D call uncertain. The CDR3 sequence is 13 residues long. Trimming left V 8 bases short and J 9 bases short, with 17 bases between.

The chain is built from TRBV6-5 and TRBJ2-1; the D gene is possibly TRBD2 (6 bases). This CDR3 has 13 amino acids. CDR1 and CDR2 from the germline V gene are MNHEY and SVGAGI. V was shortened by 4 bases and J by 9 bases, with 13 bases between the two germline ends. For the CDR3, the DNA is TGTGCCAGCAGTTGGGGACTTAGCACTGAGCAGTTCTTC. It codes for CASSWGLSTEQFF.

Many counts were recorded for this clonotype. The CDR3 DNA sequence: TGCAGCGTTGAAGATTACAGGACAGGGGAGTACAATGAGCAGTTCTTC. This gives the protein CSVEDYRTGEYNEQFF. This rearrangement joins TRBV29-1 to TRBJ2-1, with 9 bases fitting TRBD1. The CDR3 runs 16 residues. After removal of 0 bases from V and 4 bases from J, the junction contained 7 bases not matched to a gene. Germline values: CDR1 SQVTM, CDR2 ANQGSEA.

This clonotype was seen repeatedly, ten times or more. The chain employs TRBV10-3 and TRBJ1-1, with 7 bases matching TRBD1. Unmatched junction bases numbered 6, after V lost 11 bases and J lost 3 bases. Germline V CDR1 and CDR2: ENHRY, SYGVKD. The CDR3 runs to 12 residues. This CDR3 is CAAHDRDTEAFF. As DNA, the CDR3 is TGTGCCGCCCATGACAGGGACACTGAAGCTTTCTTT.

This clonotype has a handful of counts. The rearrangement uses TRBV25-1 and TRBJ1-2, with D tentatively TRBD1 (5 bases). This CDR3 region has 15 residues. V gave up 1 base and J gave up 6 bases, with 15 bases separating them. CDR1 and CDR2 (germline): MGHDK, SYGVNS. CDR3 in amino acids: CASSEFIRGSHGYTF. In nucleotides, the CDR3 is TGTGCCAGCAGTGAATTTATCCGGGGGTCGCATGGCTACACCTTC.

J is TRBJ2-1 and V is TRBV7-8, with D hard to call. V shed 5 bases and J shed 1 base, with 21 bases lying between them. CDR1 and CDR2 from the germline V gene are SGHVS and FQNEAQ. The CDR3 runs to 18 residues. The CDR3 loop reads CASSPVSRASSSYNEQFF. For the CDR3, the DNA is TGTGCCAGCAGCCCTGTTTCCCGGGCCTCCTCTTCCTACAATGAGCAGTTCTTC.

The chain carries TRBV6-5 and TRBJ2-1; 9 bases are shared with TRBD1. The CDR3 contains 15 residues. Per germline, CDR1 MNHEY and CDR2 SVGAGI. V lost 2 bases, J lost 5 bases, and 4 bases stayed unmatched. DNA of the CDR3: TGTGCCAGCAGTTACGGGACAGGGATCCACAATGAGCAGTTCTTC. Its translation is CASSYGTGIHNEQFF.

This clonotype turned up a few times. This chain uses TRBV2 with TRBJ1-5; weak D call: TRBD1 (5 bases). Germline V gives CDR1 SNHLY, CDR2 FYNNEI. This CDR3 comprises 15 residues. Trimming pared 7 bases from V and 3 bases from J, leaving 16 bases between. CDR3 DNA: TGTGCCAGCACGGGGGACCCGATCCTCAATCAGCCCCAGCATTTT. Amino acids: CASTGDPILNQPQHF.

This rearrangement joins TRBV9 to TRBJ2-5, with D unclear. V dropped 4 bases and J dropped 3 bases, with 13 bases sitting between them. This CDR3 is built from 14 residues. Germline assignment: CDR1 SGDLS and CDR2 YYNGEE. For the CDR3, the DNA is TGTGCCAGCAGCCCACCTCTGCCGAAAGAGACCCAGTACTTC. Translating it yields CASSPPLPKETQYF.

CDR3 nucleotides: TGTGCCAGCAGTTCCGGGACAGGGCCATACCAAGAGACCCAGTACTTC. Encoded protein: CASSSGTGPYQETQYF. The J gene is TRBJ2-5, the V gene TRBV12-3 or TRBV12-4; 9 bases match TRBD1. CDR3 length: 16 amino acids. The V gene end was trimmed by 4 bases and the J gene end by 0 bases; junction bases not matched to a gene: 6.

This clonotype turned up a few times. The chain recombines TRBV27 with TRBJ2-7, with a weak D call TRBD1 (5 bases). The length of the CDR3 is 13 residues. CDR1 MNHEY and CDR2 SMNVEV come from the germline V gene (reference sequence). Deletions cut 8 bases from V and 3 bases from J, with 14 bases between. CDR3 sequence: CASSGRASYEQYF. In DNA, the CDR3 is TGTGCCAGCTCCGGCAGGGCGAGCTACGAGCAGTACTTC.

Many counts were recorded for this clonotype. The CDR3 DNA is TGTGCCACCAGTGACCCCGGTCTTAACACCGGGGAGCTGTTTTTT. Amino acid sequence: CATSDPGLNTGELFF. The chain has TRBV24-1 and TRBJ2-2; no clear D. Looked up from germline, CDR1 is KGHDR and CDR2 is SFDVKD. With 4 bases removed from V and 2 bases from J, the gap between germline ends came to 10 bases. CDR3 length: 15 residues.

This rearrangement joins TRBV7-2 to TRBJ2-2, with D unresolved. The V end was cut by 6 bases, the J end by 4 bases, with 15 bases between. Germline lookup yields CDR1 SGHTA and CDR2 FQGNSA. This CDR3 contains 15 residues. This CDR3 is CASRTSVGSTGELFF. The DNA for the CDR3 is TGTGCCAGCAGAACTTCGGTGGGATCCACCGGGGAGCTGTTTTTT.

This sequence joins TRBV18 and TRBJ2-1; D possibly corresponds to TRBD1 (6 bases). CDR1 and CDR2 from the germline V gene are KGHSH and LQKENI. Trimming removed 3 bases from V and 8 bases from J, with 17 bases in between. This CDR3 region has 15 residues. In nucleotides, the CDR3 is TGTGCCAGCTCACCCAAGATCTCCGGGACACATGAGCAGTTCTTC. Translating it yields CASSPKISGTHEQFF.

This clonotype has a handful of counts. The V call is TRBV10-2, the J call TRBJ2-7; no clear D. The CDR3 contains 12 residues. Per germline, CDR1 WSHSY and CDR2 SAAADI. Trimming left V 5 bases short and J 3 bases short, with 8 bases between. As DNA, the CDR3 is TGCGCCAGCAGTAAGCCTAACTACGAGCAGTACTTC. It translates to CASSKPNYEQYF.

This chain uses TRBV27 with TRBJ1-1; D unresolved. With 2 bases removed from V and 6 bases from J, the gap between germline ends came to 10 bases. CDR1 and CDR2 from the germline V gene are MNHEY and SMNVEV (reference sequence). The CDR3 has 13 amino acids. CDR3: CASSLSGVAEAFF. CDR3 bases: TGTGCCAGCAGTTTAAGCGGAGTCGCTGAAGCTTTCTTT.

J is TRBJ2-1 and V is TRBV9; 8 bases line up with TRBD1. The CDR3 consists of 16 residues. In germline, CDR1 is SGDLS, CDR2 YYNGEE. V shed 3 bases and J 4 bases; nucleotides not matched to a gene: 9. DNA for the CDR3: TGTGCCAGCAGCGCAACCGGGACAGGTAGTTACAATGAGCAGTTCTTC. Protein product: CASSATGTGSYNEQFF. Full variable domain (rest looked up from reference TRBV9 and TRBJ2-1): DSGVTQTPKHLITATGQRVTLRCSPRSGDLSVYWYQQSLDQGLQFLIQYYNGEERAKGNILERFSAQQFPDLHSELNLSSLELGDSALYFCASSATGTGSYNEQFFGPGTRLTVL.

This clonotype was detected a few times. The chain recombines TRBV4-1 with TRBJ2-3; 11 nucleotides line up with TRBD2. This CDR3 has 16 amino acids. Germline V CDR1 and CDR2: MGHRA, YSYEKL. Trimming at V came to 3 bases and at J to 2 bases, leaving 4 bases not matched to a gene. The CDR3 DNA reads as TGCGCCAGCAGCCAGTTAGCGGGGGGGAACACAGATACGCAGTATTTT. It translates to CASSQLAGGNTDTQYF.

The chain carries TRBV2 and TRBJ2-1; tentative D call: TRBD2 (6 bases). CDR1 and CDR2 (germline): SNHLY, FYNNEI. This CDR3 contains 15 residues. Trimming stripped 3 bases from V and 6 bases from J, with 15 bases between. This CDR3 reads CASSDRDSNFNEQFF. The DNA for the CDR3 is TGTGCCAGCAGTGACCGGGACTCCAACTTCAATGAGCAGTTCTTC.